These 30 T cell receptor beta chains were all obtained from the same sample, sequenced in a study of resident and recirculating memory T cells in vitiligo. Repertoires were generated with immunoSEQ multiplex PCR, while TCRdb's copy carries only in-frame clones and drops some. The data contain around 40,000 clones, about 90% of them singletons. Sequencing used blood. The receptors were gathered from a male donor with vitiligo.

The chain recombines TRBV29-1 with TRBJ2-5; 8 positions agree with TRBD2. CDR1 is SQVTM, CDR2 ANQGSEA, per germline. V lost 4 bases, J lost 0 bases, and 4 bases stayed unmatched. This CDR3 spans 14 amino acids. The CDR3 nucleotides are TGCAGCGTTGGGGGCGGGGGGTACCAAGAGACCCAGTACTTC. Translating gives CSVGGGGYQETQYF.

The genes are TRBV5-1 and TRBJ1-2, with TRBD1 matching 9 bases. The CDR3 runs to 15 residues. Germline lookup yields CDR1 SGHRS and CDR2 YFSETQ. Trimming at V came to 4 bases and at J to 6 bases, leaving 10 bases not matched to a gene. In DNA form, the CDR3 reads TGCGCCAGCAGCCGAAATAAAGACAGGGGGGATGGCTACACCTTC. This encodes CASSRNKDRGDGYTF.

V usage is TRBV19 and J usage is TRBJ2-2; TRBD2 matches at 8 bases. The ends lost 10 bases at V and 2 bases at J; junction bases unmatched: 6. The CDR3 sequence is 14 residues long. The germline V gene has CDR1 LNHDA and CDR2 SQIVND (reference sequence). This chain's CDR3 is CATRSGGNTGELFF. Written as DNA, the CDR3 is TGTGCCACCCGCAGCGGGGGTAACACCGGGGAGCTGTTTTTT.

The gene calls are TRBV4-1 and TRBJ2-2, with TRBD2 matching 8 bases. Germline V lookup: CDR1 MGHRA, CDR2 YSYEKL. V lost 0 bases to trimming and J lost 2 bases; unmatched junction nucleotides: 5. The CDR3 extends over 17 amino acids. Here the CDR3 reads CASSQEQRGTNTGELFF. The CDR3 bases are TGCGCCAGCAGCCAAGAACAGCGGGGGACCAACACCGGGGAGCTGTTTTTT.

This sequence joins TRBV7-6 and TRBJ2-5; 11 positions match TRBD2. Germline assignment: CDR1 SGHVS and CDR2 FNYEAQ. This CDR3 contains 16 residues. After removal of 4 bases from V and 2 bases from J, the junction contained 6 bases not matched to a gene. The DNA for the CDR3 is TGTGCCAGCAGCTCTAGACTAGCGGGGTCGCAAGAGACCCAGTACTTC. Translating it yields CASSSRLAGSQETQYF.

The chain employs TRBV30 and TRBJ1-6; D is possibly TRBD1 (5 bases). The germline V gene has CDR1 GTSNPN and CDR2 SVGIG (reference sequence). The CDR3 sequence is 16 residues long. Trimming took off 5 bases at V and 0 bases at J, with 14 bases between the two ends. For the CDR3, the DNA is TGTGCCTGGCGAGGGGCGGGGAGCTCCTATAATTCACCCCTCCACTTT. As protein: CAWRGAGSSYNSPLHF.

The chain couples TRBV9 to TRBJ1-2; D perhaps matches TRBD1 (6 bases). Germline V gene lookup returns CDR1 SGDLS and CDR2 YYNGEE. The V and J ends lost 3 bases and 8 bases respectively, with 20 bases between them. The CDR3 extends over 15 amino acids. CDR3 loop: CASSGSSAGVVGYTF. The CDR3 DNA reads TGTGCCAGCAGCGGTAGTAGCGCAGGGGTGGTGGGCTACACCTTC.

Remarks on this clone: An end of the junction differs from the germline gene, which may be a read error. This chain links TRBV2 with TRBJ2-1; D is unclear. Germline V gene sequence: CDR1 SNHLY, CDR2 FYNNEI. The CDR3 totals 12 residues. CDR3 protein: CASIEQNHEQFF. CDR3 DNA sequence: TGTGCCAGCATTGAACAGAACCATGAGCAGTTCTTC.

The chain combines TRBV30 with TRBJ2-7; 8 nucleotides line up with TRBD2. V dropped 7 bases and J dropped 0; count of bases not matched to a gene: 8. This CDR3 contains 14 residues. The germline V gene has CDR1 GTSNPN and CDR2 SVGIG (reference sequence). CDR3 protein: CAYLLAGTSYEQYF. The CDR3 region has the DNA TGTGCCTACCTATTAGCGGGGACCTCCTACGAGCAGTACTTC.

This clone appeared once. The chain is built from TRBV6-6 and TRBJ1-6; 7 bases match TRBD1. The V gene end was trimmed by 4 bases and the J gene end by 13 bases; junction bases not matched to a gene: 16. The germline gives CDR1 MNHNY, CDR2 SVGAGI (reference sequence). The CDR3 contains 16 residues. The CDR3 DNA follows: TGTGCCAGCAGTTTAGGGGGCGAAGCCCTCGTCGTTCCCCTCCACTTT. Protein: CASSLGGEALVVPLHF.

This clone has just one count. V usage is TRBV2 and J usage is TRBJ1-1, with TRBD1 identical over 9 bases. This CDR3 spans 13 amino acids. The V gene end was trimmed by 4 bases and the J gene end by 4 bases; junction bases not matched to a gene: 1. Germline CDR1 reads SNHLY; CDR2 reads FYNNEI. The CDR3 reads CASSGDRVTEAFF. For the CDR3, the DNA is TGTGCCAGCAGTGGGGACAGGGTCACTGAAGCTTTCTTT.

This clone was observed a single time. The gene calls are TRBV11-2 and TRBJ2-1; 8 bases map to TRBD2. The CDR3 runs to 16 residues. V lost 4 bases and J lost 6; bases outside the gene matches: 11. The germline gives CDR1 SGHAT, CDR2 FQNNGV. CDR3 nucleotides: TGTGCCAGCAGCTCCATAGGCGGGGGGTTATTCAATGAGCAGTTCTTC. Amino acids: CASSSIGGGLFNEQFF.

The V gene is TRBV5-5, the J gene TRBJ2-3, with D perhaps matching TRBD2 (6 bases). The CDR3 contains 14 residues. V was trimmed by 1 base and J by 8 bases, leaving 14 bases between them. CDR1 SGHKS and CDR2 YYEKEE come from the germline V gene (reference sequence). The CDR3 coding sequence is TGTGCCAGCAGCTTGTCACCTAGCGAAGGTACGCAGTATTTT. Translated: CASSLSPSEGTQYF.

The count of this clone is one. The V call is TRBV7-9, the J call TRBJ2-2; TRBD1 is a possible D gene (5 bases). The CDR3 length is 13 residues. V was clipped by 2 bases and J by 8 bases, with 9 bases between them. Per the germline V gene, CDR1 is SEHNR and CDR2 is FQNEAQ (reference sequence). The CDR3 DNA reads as TGTGCCAGCAGCTTAAGGGGTCTAGGGGAGCTGTTTTTT. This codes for CASSLRGLGELFF.

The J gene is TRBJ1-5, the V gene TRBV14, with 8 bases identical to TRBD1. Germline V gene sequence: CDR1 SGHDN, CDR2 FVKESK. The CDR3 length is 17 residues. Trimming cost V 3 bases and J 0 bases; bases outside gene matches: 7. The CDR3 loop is CASSHRGPGDSNQPQHF. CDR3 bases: TGTGCCAGCAGCCACAGGGGGCCGGGGGATAGCAATCAGCCCCAGCATTTT.

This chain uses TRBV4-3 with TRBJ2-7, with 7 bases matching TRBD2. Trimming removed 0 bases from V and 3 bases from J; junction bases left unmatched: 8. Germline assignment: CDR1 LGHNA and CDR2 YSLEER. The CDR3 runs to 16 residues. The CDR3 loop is CASSQDFPASGYEQYF. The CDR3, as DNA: TGCGCCAGCAGCCAAGATTTCCCCGCTAGCGGCTACGAGCAGTACTTC.

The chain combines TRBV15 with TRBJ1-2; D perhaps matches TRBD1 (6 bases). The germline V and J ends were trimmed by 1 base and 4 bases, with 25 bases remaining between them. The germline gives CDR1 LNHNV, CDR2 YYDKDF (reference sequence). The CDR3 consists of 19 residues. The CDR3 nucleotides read TGTGCCACCAGCAGAGTCAACGGACGATTCGGACAGCCGTTCTATGGCTACACCTTC. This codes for CATSRVNGRFGQPFYGYTF.

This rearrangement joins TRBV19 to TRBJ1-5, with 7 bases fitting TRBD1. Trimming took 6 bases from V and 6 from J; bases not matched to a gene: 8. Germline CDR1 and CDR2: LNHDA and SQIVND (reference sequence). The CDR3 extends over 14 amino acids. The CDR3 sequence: CASSHDRAVQPQHF. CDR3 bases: TGTGCCAGTAGCCACGACAGGGCCGTTCAGCCCCAGCATTTT.

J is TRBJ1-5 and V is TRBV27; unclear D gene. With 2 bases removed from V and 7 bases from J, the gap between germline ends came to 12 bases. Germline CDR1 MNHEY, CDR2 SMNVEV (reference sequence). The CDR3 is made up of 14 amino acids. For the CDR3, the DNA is TGTGCCAGCAGTTTAAGTGGGCTTGGCCAGCCCCAGCATTTT. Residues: CASSLSGLGQPQHF.

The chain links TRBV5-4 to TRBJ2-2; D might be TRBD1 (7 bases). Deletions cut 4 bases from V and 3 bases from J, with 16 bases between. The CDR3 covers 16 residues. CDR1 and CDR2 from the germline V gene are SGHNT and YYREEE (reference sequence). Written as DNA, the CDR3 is TGTGCCAGCAGCCTAGGGGGCAGGGGGGACACCGGGGAGCTGTTTTTT. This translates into CASSLGGRGDTGELFF.

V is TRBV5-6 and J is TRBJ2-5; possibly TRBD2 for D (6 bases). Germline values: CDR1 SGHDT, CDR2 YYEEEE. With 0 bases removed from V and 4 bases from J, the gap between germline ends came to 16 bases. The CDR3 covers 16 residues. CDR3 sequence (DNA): TGTGCCAGCAGCTTGGGTCGTGGGAGGTTTGGAGAGACCCAGTACTTC. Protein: CASSLGRGRFGETQYF.

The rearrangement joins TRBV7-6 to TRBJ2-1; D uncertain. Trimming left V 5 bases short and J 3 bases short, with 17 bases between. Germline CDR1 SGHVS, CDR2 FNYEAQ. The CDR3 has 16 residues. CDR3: CASSAISSGIYNEQFF. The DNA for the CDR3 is TGTGCCAGCAGCGCAATCTCCTCGGGTATCTACAATGAGCAGTTCTTC.

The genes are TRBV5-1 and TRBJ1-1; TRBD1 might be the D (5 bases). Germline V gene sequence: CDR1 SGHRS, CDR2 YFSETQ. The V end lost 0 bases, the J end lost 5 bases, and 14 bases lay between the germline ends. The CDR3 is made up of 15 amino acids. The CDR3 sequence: CASSLAVGLGTEAFF. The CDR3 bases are TGCGCCAGCAGCTTGGCAGTGGGACTGGGGACTGAAGCTTTCTTT.

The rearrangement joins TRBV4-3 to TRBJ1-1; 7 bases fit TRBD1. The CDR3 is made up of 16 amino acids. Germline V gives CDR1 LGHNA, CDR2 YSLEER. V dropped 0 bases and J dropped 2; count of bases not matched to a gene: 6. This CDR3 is CASSQDHRQGNTEAFF. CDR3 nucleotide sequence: TGCGCCAGCAGCCAAGACCATCGACAGGGAAACACTGAAGCTTTCTTT.

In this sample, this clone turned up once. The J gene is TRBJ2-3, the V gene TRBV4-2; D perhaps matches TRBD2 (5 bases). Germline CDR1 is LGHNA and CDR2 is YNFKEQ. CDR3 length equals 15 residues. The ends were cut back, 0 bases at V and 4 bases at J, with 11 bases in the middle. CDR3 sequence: CASSQDGSTADTQYF. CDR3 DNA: TGTGCCAGCAGCCAAGATGGGAGCACGGCAGATACGCAGTATTTT.

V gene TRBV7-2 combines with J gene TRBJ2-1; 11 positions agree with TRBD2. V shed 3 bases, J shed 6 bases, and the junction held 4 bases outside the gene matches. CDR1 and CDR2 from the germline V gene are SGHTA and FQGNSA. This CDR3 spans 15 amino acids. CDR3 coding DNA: TGTGCCAGCAGCTTGGGACTAGCGGAACTCAATGAGCAGTTCTTC. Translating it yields CASSLGLAELNEQFF.

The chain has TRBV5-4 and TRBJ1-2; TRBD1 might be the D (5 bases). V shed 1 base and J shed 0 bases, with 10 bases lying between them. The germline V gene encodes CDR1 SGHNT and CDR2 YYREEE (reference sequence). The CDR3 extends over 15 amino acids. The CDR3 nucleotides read TGTGCCAGCAGCTTGAACGGGGGAACTAACTATGGCTACACCTTC. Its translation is CASSLNGGTNYGYTF.

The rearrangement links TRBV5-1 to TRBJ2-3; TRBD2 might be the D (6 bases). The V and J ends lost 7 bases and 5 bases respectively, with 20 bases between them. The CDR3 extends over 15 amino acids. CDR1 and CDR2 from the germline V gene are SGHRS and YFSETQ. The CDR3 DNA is TGCGCCAGCGGGAGGACCCAGGCAGGAGAAGATACGCAGTATTTT. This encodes CASGRTQAGEDTQYF.

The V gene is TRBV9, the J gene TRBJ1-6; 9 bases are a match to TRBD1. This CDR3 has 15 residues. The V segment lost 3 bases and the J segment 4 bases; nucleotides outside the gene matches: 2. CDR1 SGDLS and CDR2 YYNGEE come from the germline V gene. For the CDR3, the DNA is TGTGCCAGCAGCGAGACAGGGGGATATAATTCACCCCTCCACTTT. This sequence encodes CASSETGGYNSPLHF.

CDR3 sequence: CASSLSRGMAEAFF. Written as DNA, the CDR3 is TGTGCCAGCAGTTTATCGAGAGGGATGGCTGAAGCTTTCTTT. The V call is TRBV27, the J call TRBJ1-1; D is uncertain. This CDR3 region has 14 residues. Germline lookup yields CDR1 MNHEY and CDR2 SMNVEV (reference sequence). The ends were cut back, 0 bases at V and 6 bases at J, with 11 bases in the middle.